The clone carrying this TCR beta chain was detected only a few times. Between the trimmed V and J ends, which lost 7 bases and 5 bases, there was a span of 11 bases. The CDR3 contains 13 residues. The entry originates in a study of T-cell reconstitution after alpha-beta-depleted transplantation in children. The TCRbeta library was prepared with unique molecular identifiers. TCRdb recomputed calls from the PCR reads with MiXCR, one row per CDR3 protein. The sample comprises roughly 350,000 distinct CDR3 sequences, around 15% of which are singletons, and around 43% rests with the top ten. This receptor was obtained from a male patient between 2 and 10 years old who had a stem cell transplant for acute lymphoblastic leukemia, so the T cells may come from the graft donor. The sequencing here drew on PBMCs, mostly from graft donor cells, taken 360 days after TCRalphabeta/CD19-depleted stem cell transplant. The V gene is TRBV12-3 or TRBV12-4, the J gene TRBJ1-4; D may be TRBD1 (5 bases). The CDR3, as DNA: TGTGCCAGCAACGGACACTCCAATGAAAAACTGTTTTTT. Translated, it gives CASNGHSNEKLFF.